Below, 15 T cell receptor beta chains from the same sample are listed, as sequenced in a study of T cell responses to AZD1222 COVID-19 vaccine. This table comes from immunoSEQ multiplex PCR, and its TCRdb copy is limited to in-frame clones, with some not included. The sample holds roughly 180,000 clones; around 90% are singletons and the top ten take 1.5% to 2%. Sequencing was performed on peripheral blood, taken on day 0 of AZD1222 vaccination. The receptor source for this set is an adult in good health.

The V call is TRBV25-1, the J call TRBJ2-7; D remains unclear. This CDR3 spans 16 amino acids. The germline V and J ends were trimmed by 3 bases and 5 bases, with 20 bases remaining between them. In germline, CDR1 is MGHDK, CDR2 SYGVNS. The CDR3 DNA follows: TGTGCCAGCAGTGACCCCGAAACAGATGCCGAGGACGAGCAGTACTTC. Protein product: CASSDPETDAEDEQYF.

This clone was seen once. The gene calls are TRBV3-1 (or the pseudogene TRBV3-2) and TRBJ2-1; tentative D call: TRBD2 (6 bases). Germline CDR1 and CDR2: LGHDT and YNNKEL (reference sequence). There are 11 residues in the CDR3. V dropped 3 bases and J dropped 9 bases, with 6 bases sitting between them. This CDR3 is CASSQGGEQFF. The DNA of the CDR3 is TGTGCCAGCAGCCAGGGGGGTGAGCAGTTCTTC.

The chain joins TRBV3-1 (or the pseudogene TRBV3-2) to TRBJ1-1, with unresolved D. The CDR3 consists of 18 residues. Trimming stripped 2 bases from V and 3 bases from J, with 22 bases between. The germline CDR1 and CDR2 sequences are LGHDT and YNNKEL (reference sequence). The CDR3 region is CASSQSLIGETRDTEAFF. The CDR3 DNA is TGTGCCAGCAGCCAATCCCTCATTGGGGAAACAAGGGACACTGAAGCTTTCTTT.

The rearrangement joins TRBV3-1 (or the pseudogene TRBV3-2) to TRBJ1-2, with no clear D. Germline loops: CDR1 LGHDT, CDR2 YNNKEL (reference sequence). The CDR3 consists of 15 residues. With 0 bases removed from V and 2 bases from J, the gap between germline ends came to 10 bases. CDR3 amino acids: CASSQDPADNYGYTF. In DNA form, the CDR3 reads TGTGCCAGCAGCCAAGATCCGGCAGACAACTATGGCTACACCTTC.

The chain joins TRBV19 to TRBJ1-5, with D possibly being TRBD1 (5 bases). V gave up 1 base and J gave up 6 bases, with 16 bases separating them. The length of the CDR3 is 16 residues. The germline V gene has CDR1 LNHDA and CDR2 SQIVND (reference sequence). CDR3 coding DNA: TGTGCCAGTAGTATAGGTGCAGGGAGGGTCGGTCAGCCCCAGCATTTT. Residues: CASSIGAGRVGQPQHF. Based on the CDR3 plus reference TRBV19 and TRBJ1-5, the full variable domain is DGGITQSPKYLFRKEGQNVTLSCEQNLNHDAMYWYRQDPGQGLRLIYYSQIVNDFQKGDIAEGYSVSREKKESFPLTVTSAQKNPTAFYLCASSIGAGRVGQPQHFGDGTRLSIL.

The chain has TRBV2 and TRBJ2-7; a possible D gene is TRBD1 (5 bases). Between the trimmed V and J ends, which lost 10 bases and 2 bases, there was a span of 24 bases. CDR1 SNHLY and CDR2 FYNNEI come from the germline V gene. The CDR3 is made up of 16 amino acids. The CDR3 sequence is CATLAGLTPSPYEQYF. The CDR3 nucleotides read TGTGCCACCCTCGCAGGGTTGACCCCTAGTCCCTACGAGCAGTACTTC. Full variable domain (outside the CDR3, taken from reference TRBV2 and TRBJ2-7): EPEVTQTPSHQVTQMGQEVILRCVPISNHLYFYWYRQILGQKVEFLVSFYNNEISEKSEIFDDQFSVERPDGSNFTLKIRSTKLEDSAMYFCATLAGLTPSPYEQYFGPGTRLTVT.

This chain joins TRBV7-8 and TRBJ1-2; no reliable D call. Per germline, CDR1 SGHVS and CDR2 FQNEAQ. V lost 5 bases to trimming and J lost 4 bases, with 14 bases between them. The CDR3 has 14 residues. The CDR3 bases are TGTGCCAGCAGCCCCTCCTGGGGTGGCTATGGCTACACCTTC. This codes for CASSPSWGGYGYTF.

This clone was picked up a small number of times. V and J are TRBV6-5 and TRBJ2-1; D may be TRBD2 (6 bases). Germline CDR1 reads MNHEY; CDR2 reads SVGAGI. The germline V and J ends were trimmed by 5 bases and 0 bases, with 8 bases remaining between them. The CDR3 totals 14 residues. The CDR3 protein is CASSIGGSYNEQFF. The DNA for the CDR3 is TGTGCCAGCAGTATCGGGGGCTCCTACAATGAGCAGTTCTTC.

This chain connects TRBV28 to TRBJ2-1; D is uncertain. V lost 6 bases, J lost 6 bases, and 6 bases lay in between. The CDR3 sequence is 11 residues long. Per germline, CDR1 MDHEN and CDR2 SYDVKM. The CDR3, as DNA: TGTGCCAGCAGAGAATCCAATGAGCAGTTCTTC. Translating it yields CASRESNEQFF.

This chain connects TRBV9 to TRBJ2-1; 8 positions agree with TRBD1. Germline V CDR1 and CDR2: SGDLS, YYNGEE. With V trimmed by 5 bases and J by 0 bases, 13 bases remained unmatched. The CDR3 spans 18 residues. CDR3 nucleotides: TGTGCCAGCAGTCACCCAATGGACAGGGAAAGCTCCTACAATGAGCAGTTCTTC. Its translation: CASSHPMDRESSYNEQFF. The whole variable domain, remainder taken from reference TRBV9 and TRBJ2-1, is DSGVTQTPKHLITATGQRVTLRCSPRSGDLSVYWYQQSLDQGLQFLIQYYNGEERAKGNILERFSAQQFPDLHSELNLSSLELGDSALYFCASSHPMDRESSYNEQFFGPGTRLTVL.

The chain couples TRBV5-5 to TRBJ2-7, with D possibly TRBD1 on 5 matching bases. Trimming took 0 bases from V and 1 from J, leaving 11 bases between them. CDR1 is SGHKS and CDR2 is YYEKEE in the germline V gene (reference sequence). CDR3 length equals 15 residues. The CDR3 loop reads CASSLGGQGSYEQYF. For the CDR3, the DNA is TGTGCCAGCAGCTTGGGGGGCCAGGGATCCTACGAGCAGTACTTC.

The CDR3, as DNA: TGCGCCAGCAAGGCCGGCGGTGATAAATATGGCTACACCTTC. This translates into CASKAGGDKYGYTF. This rearrangement joins TRBV10-2 to TRBJ1-2, with D unresolved. Germline CDR1 and CDR2: WSHSY and SAAADI. The CDR3 loop spans 14 amino acids. Trimming removed 7 bases from V and 5 bases from J, with 17 bases in between.

The gene calls are TRBV28 and TRBJ2-4; no definite D call. Germline V gene lookup returns CDR1 MDHEN and CDR2 SYDVKM. The CDR3 is made up of 12 amino acids. The V and J ends lost 2 bases and 13 bases respectively, with 12 bases between them. CDR3 amino acids: CASSLLGRLQYF. The CDR3 nucleotides are TGTGCCAGCAGTTTACTCGGACGGCTACAGTACTTC. The entire variable domain, with the rest obtained from reference TRBV28 and TRBJ2-4, is as follows: DVKVTQSSRYLVKRTGEKVFLECVQDMDHENMFWYRQDPGLGLRLIYFSYDVKMKEKGDIPEGYSVSREKKERFSLILESASTNQTSMYLCASSLLGRLQYFGAGTRLSVL.

The chain has TRBV5-6 and TRBJ2-3; 7 bases agree with TRBD1. V trimming: 0 bases; J trimming: 3 bases; junction bases outside the gene matches: 7. CDR1 is SGHDT and CDR2 is YYEEEE in the germline V gene. There are 16 residues in the CDR3. The CDR3 is CASSLARGQGTDTQYF. For the CDR3, the DNA is TGTGCCAGCAGCTTGGCGAGGGGGCAGGGGACAGATACGCAGTATTTT. Full variable domain (outside the CDR3, taken from reference TRBV5-6 and TRBJ2-3): DAGVTQSPTHLIKTRGQQVTLRCSPKSGHDTVSWYQQALGQGPQFIFQYYEEEERQRGNFPDRFSGHQFPNYSSELNVNALLLGDSALYLCASSLARGQGTDTQYFGPGTRLTVL.

The V gene is TRBV7-2, the J gene TRBJ2-7; perhaps TRBD1 as D (5 bases). CDR1 is SGHTA and CDR2 is FQGNSA in the germline V gene. The CDR3 contains 14 residues. Trimming stripped 1 base from V and 4 bases from J, with 11 bases between. The CDR3 DNA follows: TGTGCCAGCAGCTTAGAGGATAGGGGATACGAGCAGTACTTC. It translates to CASSLEDRGYEQYF. Filled out from reference TRBV7-2 and TRBJ2-7, the complete variable domain reads GAGVSQSPSNKVTEKGKDVELRCDPISGHTALYWYRQSLGQGLEFLIYFQGNSAPDKSGLPSDRFSAERTGGSVSTLTIQRTQQEDSAVYLCASSLEDRGYEQYFGPGTRLTVT.